This TCR beta chain appears in the sequencing data of a study of blood T cell repertoires in COVID-19. Per the germline V gene, CDR1 is LNHDA and CDR2 is SQIVND (reference sequence). The CDR3 length is 15 residues. The ends were cut back, 6 bases at V and 0 bases at J, with 12 bases in the middle. Profiling relied on immunoSEQ multiplex PCR, and the TCRdb table lists in-frame clones only, not all of them. The sample lists hundreds of thousands of clones, around nine tenths occurring once. Sequencing was performed on PBMCs or T cells enriched from blood (not recorded which). The chain couples TRBV19 to TRBJ1-5, with D tentatively TRBD1 (6 bases). This TCR was recovered from a woman between 40 and 50 years old who had recovered from COVID-19. CDR3 sequence: CASSDRHYSNQPQHF. The DNA for the CDR3 is TGTGCCAGTAGCGACAGGCACTATAGCAATCAGCCCCAGCATTTT.